This record concerns one TCR beta chain sequence. Antigen: not known. RNA extraction was followed by reverse transcription into cDNA, which acted as the sequencing template. Generated by immunoSEQ multiplex PCR, the TCRdb table keeps only in-frame clones and is missing some. The top ten hold under 5.5% of the sample, which has 150,000 to 200,000 clones, 55% to 65% seen once. These data originate in a study of CD8+ T cells in alopecia areata. Cell sorting was applied to PBMCs, and CD4+ and CD8+ T cells were collected. General study findings and limits: Alphabeta T cells residing in normal skin are also sequenced in scalp samples. For lesional scalp, especially alopecia totalis/universalis, clonality was higher than in normal scalp.

CDR3 length: 14 amino acids. V dropped 0 bases and J dropped 4 bases, with 12 bases sitting between them. The germline CDR1 and CDR2 sequences are GTSNPN and SVGIG (reference sequence). Source material: CD4+ T cells sorted from blood. The source is a human donor in good health. The chain carries TRBV30 and TRBJ2-5, with TRBD2 as a possible D gene (5 bases). The CDR3: CAWSVLPGRETQYF. CDR3 DNA: TGTGCCTGGAGTGTACTTCCGGGAAGAGAGACCCAGTACTTC.